A selection of T cell receptor beta chains follows, all from one sample in a study of naive and memory T cell subsets. TCRdb recomputed calls from the 5' RACE reads with MiXCR, one row per CDR3 protein. This sample has 55,000 to 70,000 distinct CDR3 sequences; about 7% occur once, and the top ten carry roughly 9.7%. Receptor source: a male donor in good health. Both conserved end residues are part of each CDR3. A D gene is named only where the DNA matches it firmly. Size tells how often a clone was seen (once, few, many) or the class of an expanded clone, and some rows leave it out.

CDR3 protein: CTGGADTGELFF
CDR3 DNA: TGCACGGGGGGGGCAGACACCGGGGAGCTGTTTTTT
J gene: TRBJ2-2
D gene: TRBD2
clone size: -
V gene: TRBV29-1

CDR3 protein: CSVVGGHSFTDTQYF
CDR3 DNA: TGCAGCGTTGTAGGGGGACATAGTTTCACAGATACGCAGTATTTT
J gene: TRBJ2-3
D gene: -
clone size: few
V gene: TRBV29-1

CDR3 protein: CASSITVYNEQFF
CDR3 DNA: TGTGCCAGTAGTATCACAGTCTACAATGAGCAGTTCTTC
J gene: TRBJ2-1
D gene: -
clone size: many
V gene: TRBV19

CDR3 protein: CASSLDRRTEAFF
CDR3 DNA: TGTGCCAGCAGTCTTGACAGGCGGACTGAAGCTTTCTTT
J gene: TRBJ1-1
D gene: -
clone size: many
V gene: TRBV11-1

CDR3 protein: CSVRQDPTDTQYF
CDR3 DNA: TGCAGCGTCCGACAGGATCCCACAGATACGCAGTATTTT
J gene: TRBJ2-3
D gene: -
clone size: -
V gene: TRBV29-1

CDR3 protein: CASSYSRDRGPGNTIYF
CDR3 DNA: TGTGCCAGCAGTTACTCCCGGGACAGGGGACCGGGAAACACCATATATTTT
J gene: TRBJ1-3
D gene: TRBD1
clone size: few
V gene: TRBV6-6

CDR3 protein: CASSSQGARNTIYF
CDR3 DNA: TGTGCCAGCAGTTCACAGGGGGCGCGAAACACCATATATTTT
J gene: TRBJ1-3
D gene: TRBD1
clone size: many
V gene: TRBV12-3/TRBV12-4

CDR3 protein: CASSFPGQGPLDEQFF
CDR3 DNA: TGCGCCAGCAGTTTTCCGGGACAGGGGCCCCTCGATGAGCAGTTCTTC
J gene: TRBJ2-1
D gene: TRBD1
clone size: -
V gene: TRBV5-1

CDR3 protein: CSARTTTAGEKLFF
CDR3 DNA: TGCAGTGCTAGAACAACCACGGCGGGTGAAAAACTGTTTTTT
J gene: TRBJ1-4
D gene: -
clone size: few
V gene: TRBV20-1

CDR3 protein: CASSLSGTDTNYGYTF
CDR3 DNA: TGTGCCAGCAGTTTATCCGGGACAGATACCAACTATGGCTACACCTTC
J gene: TRBJ1-2
D gene: TRBD1
clone size: many
V gene: TRBV28

CDR3 protein: CASRDNRGFTEAFF
CDR3 DNA: TGTGCCAGCAGGGACAACAGGGGGTTCACTGAAGCTTTCTTT
J gene: TRBJ1-1
D gene: TRBD1
clone size: many
V gene: TRBV6-5

CDR3 protein: CASRVQGSNEKLFF
CDR3 DNA: TGTGCCAGCAGGGTACAGGGTTCTAATGAAAAACTGTTTTTT
J gene: TRBJ1-4
D gene: -
clone size: many
V gene: TRBV6-6

CDR3 protein: CASSYSTSGKTDTQYF
CDR3 DNA: TGTGCCAGCAGTTACTCGACTAGCGGGAAAACAGATACGCAGTATTTT
J gene: TRBJ2-3
D gene: TRBD2
clone size: many
V gene: TRBV6-2/TRBV6-3

CDR3 protein: CASSPPGYRRDEQYF
CDR3 DNA: TGTGCCAGCAGCCCCCCGGGATATAGAAGGGACGAGCAGTACTTC
J gene: TRBJ2-7
D gene: -
clone size: few
V gene: TRBV6-6

CDR3 protein: CASSPRRDAANTGELFF
CDR3 DNA: TGCGCCAGCAGCCCAAGACGGGACGCCGCGAACACCGGGGAGCTGTTTTTT
J gene: TRBJ2-2
D gene: -
clone size: many
V gene: TRBV5-1

CDR3 protein: CSVVPSPNEQFF
CDR3 DNA: TGCAGCGTTGTTCCCTCCCCCAATGAGCAGTTCTTC
J gene: TRBJ2-1
D gene: -
clone size: few
V gene: TRBV29-1

CDR3 protein: CASSLERGSYNEQFF
CDR3 DNA: TGTGCCAGCAGCCTCGAGCGGGGATCCTACAATGAGCAGTTCTTC
J gene: TRBJ2-1
D gene: TRBD2
clone size: -
V gene: TRBV7-8

CDR3 protein: CASSEEVGGPKPEAFF
CDR3 DNA: TGTGCCAGCAGTGAAGAGGTGGGGGGACCGAAACCTGAAGCTTTCTTT
J gene: TRBJ1-1
D gene: -
clone size: few
V gene: TRBV6-1

CDR3 protein: CASNNLEGRTGNIQYF
CDR3 DNA: TGTGCCAGTAATAATTTGGAGGGTCGGACCGGAAACATTCAGTACTTC
J gene: TRBJ2-4
D gene: -
clone size: many
V gene: TRBV19

CDR3 protein: CASSLRHDVNTGELFF
CDR3 DNA: TGTGCCAGCTCACTGAGGCACGATGTAAACACCGGGGAGCTGTTTTTT
J gene: TRBJ2-2
D gene: -
clone size: many
V gene: TRBV18

CDR3 protein: CSASVSGGGTGELFF
CDR3 DNA: TGCAGTGCTAGTGTCAGCGGGGGGGGCACCGGGGAGCTGTTTTTT
J gene: TRBJ2-2
D gene: TRBD2
clone size: -
V gene: TRBV20-1

CDR3 protein: CASSLFGGTGETYEQYF
CDR3 DNA: TGCGCCAGCAGCTTGTTTGGCGGGACAGGGGAGACCTACGAGCAGTACTTC
J gene: TRBJ2-7
D gene: TRBD1
clone size: -
V gene: TRBV5-1

CDR3 protein: CAISSGTSGGYEQFF
CDR3 DNA: TGTGCCATCAGTTCTGGGACTAGCGGGGGTTATGAGCAGTTCTTC
J gene: TRBJ2-1
D gene: TRBD2
clone size: -
V gene: TRBV10-3

CDR3 protein: CASSPRTSGNNEQFF
CDR3 DNA: TGTGCCAGCAGTCCGCGGACTAGCGGGAACAATGAGCAGTTCTTC
J gene: TRBJ2-1
D gene: TRBD2
clone size: -
V gene: TRBV6-6

CDR3 protein: CASSYSHSEAFF
CDR3 DNA: TGTGCCAGCAGTTACTCGCACTCTGAAGCTTTCTTT
J gene: TRBJ1-1
D gene: -
clone size: few
V gene: TRBV6-2/TRBV6-3

CDR3 protein: CASSYGGGAEGETQYF
CDR3 DNA: TGTGCCAGCAGTTACGGCGGGGGGGCCGAGGGAGAGACCCAGTACTTC
J gene: TRBJ2-5
D gene: TRBD2
clone size: many
V gene: TRBV6-5

CDR3 protein: CASSQGTSGRTDTQYF
CDR3 DNA: TGTGCCAGCAGCCAAGGGACTAGCGGGAGAACAGATACGCAGTATTTT
J gene: TRBJ2-3
D gene: TRBD2
clone size: few
V gene: TRBV7-9

CDR3 protein: CSVVGGREGYTF
CDR3 DNA: TGCAGCGTTGTTGGGGGCCGGGAGGGCTACACCTTC
J gene: TRBJ1-2
D gene: -
clone size: few
V gene: TRBV29-1

CDR3 protein: CASSKTGGASTEAFF
CDR3 DNA: TGTGCCAGCAGCAAGACAGGGGGCGCGAGCACTGAAGCTTTCTTT
J gene: TRBJ1-1
D gene: TRBD1
clone size: -
V gene: TRBV3-1

CDR3 protein: CSARRRTGAFYEQYF
CDR3 DNA: TGCAGTGCTCGGAGGCGAACAGGGGCTTTTTACGAGCAGTACTTC
J gene: TRBJ2-7
D gene: TRBD1
clone size: few
V gene: TRBV20-1

CDR3 protein: CASSEGGRFTDTQYF
CDR3 DNA: TGCGCCAGCAGTGAAGGGGGCAGGTTCACAGATACGCAGTATTTT
J gene: TRBJ2-3
D gene: TRBD1
clone size: few
V gene: TRBV10-1

CDR3 protein: CASSPASQRNLYEQYF
CDR3 DNA: TGTGCCAGCAGCCCTGCTTCCCAGCGGAACCTCTACGAGCAGTACTTC
J gene: TRBJ2-7
D gene: -
clone size: few
V gene: TRBV12-3/TRBV12-4

CDR3 protein: CASGSKTLWGYTF
CDR3 DNA: TGTGCCAGCGGTTCTAAAACCCTTTGGGGCTACACCTTC
J gene: TRBJ1-2
D gene: -
clone size: many
V gene: TRBV2

CDR3 protein: CSAVGREGPYNEQFF
CDR3 DNA: TGCAGTGCTGTAGGACGGGAGGGACCCTACAATGAGCAGTTCTTC
J gene: TRBJ2-1
D gene: TRBD2
clone size: -
V gene: TRBV20-1

CDR3 protein: CASSTVNTEAFF
CDR3 DNA: TGTGCCAGCAGCACGGTTAACACTGAAGCTTTCTTT
J gene: TRBJ1-1
D gene: -
clone size: many
V gene: TRBV6-6

CDR3 protein: CASQGEIEAFF
CDR3 DNA: TGTGCCAGCCAAGGGGAGATTGAAGCTTTCTTT
J gene: TRBJ1-1
D gene: -
clone size: -
V gene: TRBV2

CDR3 protein: CASSRGGGFEQFF
CDR3 DNA: TGCGCCAGCAGCCGCGGAGGAGGTTTCGAGCAGTTCTTC
J gene: TRBJ2-1
D gene: -
clone size: few
V gene: TRBV5-1